Listed here are 13 T cell receptor beta chains from one sample, sequenced in a study of graft-versus-host responses after intestinal transplantation. TCRdb keeps only in-frame clones here, not all; method: immunoSEQ multiplex PCR. The sample has tens of thousands of clones; about nine tenths are singletons. Their specific antigens are unknown. Sequenced material: unstimulated CD4+ T cells sorted from spleen or lymph node cells, taken before transplant. These receptors originate from a human donor who was the organ donor for an intestinal transplant.

The rearrangement links TRBV19 to TRBJ1-1; D unclear. CDR1 LNHDA and CDR2 SQIVND come from the germline V gene (reference sequence). The CDR3 runs to 15 residues. The V gene lost 5 bases and the J gene lost 1 base, with 14 bases spanning the gap. In DNA, the CDR3 is TGTGCCAGTAGTGCGTCATACAGCCGGAACACTGAAGCTTTCTTT. Its protein product is CASSASYSRNTEAFF. Combining the CDR3 with reference TRBV19 and TRBJ1-1 gives the whole variable domain DGGITQSPKYLFRKEGQNVTLSCEQNLNHDAMYWYRQDPGQGLRLIYYSQIVNDFQKGDIAEGYSVSREKKESFPLTVTSAQKNPTAFYLCASSASYSRNTEAFFGQGTRLTVV.

On this clone itself: Other DNA sequences within the sample encode an identical CDR3. The rearrangement links TRBV4-3 to TRBJ2-2; 11 positions match TRBD1. J lost 8 bases, V lost 0 bases, and 8 bases had no gene match. The CDR3 has 17 residues. The germline V gene encodes CDR1 LGHNA and CDR2 YSLEER. The chain's CDR3 is CASSQDSGQGGTGELFF. CDR3 coding DNA: TGCGCCAGCAGCCAAGATTCGGGACAGGGGGGGACTGGGGAGCTGTTTTTT.

The gene calls are TRBV25-1 and TRBJ2-2; perhaps D is TRBD1 or TRBD2 (6 bases each). The CDR3 contains 17 residues. Germline V gene sequence: CDR1 MGHDK, CDR2 SYGVNS. V was trimmed by 1 base and J by 4 bases, leaving 16 bases between them. CDR3 in amino acids: CASSESGARGSTGELFF. CDR3 nucleotide sequence: TGTGCCAGCAGTGAATCGGGGGCTAGGGGGAGCACCGGGGAGCTGTTTTTT.

The V and J genes are TRBV6-6 and TRBJ2-1; TRBD2 aligns across 7 bases. Per the germline V gene, CDR1 is MNHNY and CDR2 is SVGAGI (reference sequence). After removal of 3 bases from V and 6 bases from J, the junction contained 5 bases not matched to a gene. The CDR3 sequence is 14 residues long. DNA of the CDR3: TGTGCCAGCAGTTATTCGGGACTACTCAATGAGCAGTTCTTC. Translating it yields CASSYSGLLNEQFF.

Concerning this clone itself: An end of the junction does not agree with germline; a read error may underlie this. Distinct nucleotide sequences in the sample also encode this CDR3. The genes are TRBV27 and TRBJ2-5; no clear D gene. The CDR3 is made up of 12 amino acids. Looked up from germline, CDR1 is MNHEY and CDR2 is SMNVEV (reference sequence). Here the CDR3 reads CASSLSQETQYF. The CDR3 DNA follows: TGTGCCAGCAGTTTATCCCAAGAGACTCAGTACTTC.

The rearrangement joins TRBV20-1 to TRBJ2-7; the D is unclear. Germline CDR1 DFQATT, CDR2 SNEGSKA (reference sequence). CDR3 length equals 11 residues. V lost 3 bases to trimming and J lost 4 bases, with 7 bases between them. The CDR3 nucleotides are TGCAGTGCTAGCCCGGATTACGAGCAGTACTTC. Amino acid sequence: CSASPDYEQYF.

The chain employs TRBV7-2 and TRBJ2-7; 7 bases line up with TRBD2. CDR1 and CDR2 (germline): SGHTA, FQGNSA. The CDR3 spans 14 residues. J gave up 2 bases and V 5 bases, and 6 bases lay outside the gene matches. This chain's CDR3 is CASSPTSAAYEQYF. DNA for the CDR3: TGTGCCAGCAGCCCCACTAGCGCCGCCTACGAGCAGTACTTC.

This chain connects TRBV27 to TRBJ2-5; D is unresolved. Looked up from germline, CDR1 is MNHEY and CDR2 is SMNVEV (reference sequence). The V end lost 8 bases, the J end lost 4 bases, and 11 bases lay between the germline ends. The CDR3 has 12 amino acids. Here the CDR3 DNA reads TGTGCCAGCGGATTCTCCCTAGAGACCCAGTACTTC. Encoded protein: CASGFSLETQYF.

The chain is built from TRBV7-2 and TRBJ1-1; D not resolved. CDR3 length: 13 residues. Germline V CDR1 and CDR2: SGHTA, FQGNSA. V dropped 2 bases and J dropped 0 bases, with 4 bases sitting between them. The CDR3 DNA follows: TGTGCCAGCAGCTTACGGATGAACACTGAAGCTTTCTTT. This gives the protein CASSLRMNTEAFF.

J is TRBJ1-3 and V is TRBV7-2; D gene uncertain. Germline CDR1 SGHTA, CDR2 FQGNSA. This CDR3 spans 14 amino acids. V was shortened by 1 base and J by 2 bases, with 6 bases between the two germline ends. The CDR3: CASSLGGTGNTIYF. The CDR3 coding sequence is TGTGCCAGCAGCTTAGGGGGTACTGGAAACACCATATATTTT.

In its sample, this clone was seen once. The rearrangement links TRBV30 to TRBJ1-6, with D perhaps matching TRBD1 (6 bases). CDR1 and CDR2 (germline): GTSNPN, SVGIG (reference sequence). The CDR3 is 14 amino acids. V was shortened by 3 bases and J by 3 bases, with 9 bases between the two germline ends. The CDR3 DNA is TGTGCCTGGAGGGACAGTTTCTATAATTCACCCCTCCACTTT. Amino acids: CAWRDSFYNSPLHF.

The genes are TRBV5-4 and TRBJ2-2; 7 bases are shared with TRBD1. With V trimmed by 3 bases and J by 2 bases, 4 bases remained unmatched. The CDR3 has 15 amino acids. Germline V gives CDR1 SGHNT, CDR2 YYREEE (reference sequence). The CDR3 reads CASSSTGVNTGELFF. CDR3 DNA sequence: TGTGCCAGCAGCTCAACAGGGGTCAACACCGGGGAGCTGTTTTTT.

The chain uses TRBV11-3 and TRBJ1-3; D is unresolved. CDR3 size: 14 residues. Germline-derived CDR1 and CDR2 are SGHNT and YENEEA. Trimming shortened V by 1 base and J by 0 bases, and 4 bases separated the two germline ends. In DNA, the CDR3 is TGTGCCAGCAGCTTAGGGGTCTCTGGAAACACCATATATTTT. Translated, it gives CASSLGVSGNTIYF.